Included here is one TCR beta chain sequence, with context. This entry is derived from a study of blood T cell repertoires in COVID-19. Germline V gives CDR1 LNHDA, CDR2 SQIVND (reference sequence). The CDR3 runs 17 residues. J gave up 0 bases and V 9 bases, and 14 bases lay outside the gene matches. Sequencing used immunoSEQ multiplex PCR; TCRdb keeps in-frame clones, though not all of them. Of over 75,000 clones listed, roughly 83% are singletons. The sequenced sample was peripheral blood. This sequence joins TRBV19 and TRBJ2-3; 8 nucleotides agree with TRBD2. This clonotype was obtained from a human donor in a cohort sampled during active COVID-19. CDR3: CASSPDLAGFSTDTQYF. The CDR3 DNA follows: TGTGCCAGCTCTCCGGATCTAGCGGGCTTCAGCACAGATACGCAGTATTTT.